The 15 T cell receptor beta chains given below trace back to one sample, sequenced in a study of blood T cell repertoires in COVID-19. Here immunoSEQ multiplex PCR was the method, and the copy in TCRdb shows in-frame clones only, minus some. This table has approximately 350,000 clones, more than 70% appearing once. Sequencing input: peripheral blood. Source of these receptors: a man between 40 and 49 years old with acute or convalescent COVID-19.

The rearrangement uses TRBV6-6 and TRBJ2-7, with 8 bases identical to TRBD1. This CDR3 spans 14 amino acids. Per germline, CDR1 MNHNY and CDR2 SVGAGI (reference sequence). The V and J ends lost 5 bases and 5 bases, in that order; junction bases with no gene match: 8. The CDR3 region has the DNA TGTGCCAGCAGTCTACGGACAGGGCTCGACGAGCAGTACTTC. It translates to CASSLRTGLDEQYF.

The chain links TRBV27 to TRBJ2-1; 10 nucleotides agree with TRBD1. Losses at the gene ends were 0 bases for V and 9 bases for J; bases not matched to a gene: 8. The germline CDR1 and CDR2 sequences are MNHEY and SMNVEV (reference sequence). The CDR3 consists of 16 residues. The CDR3 spells CASSLSGTGAFGEQFF. The CDR3 DNA reads TGTGCCAGCAGTTTATCGGGGACAGGGGCGTTTGGTGAGCAGTTCTTC.

The chain has TRBV11-3 and TRBJ2-2; TRBD1 matches at 11 bases. V lost 5 bases and J lost 4; bases outside the gene matches: 6. The germline V gene encodes CDR1 SGHNT and CDR2 YENEEA. The CDR3 length is 16 residues. CDR3 protein: CASSPGQGAGTGELFF. CDR3 nucleotides: TGTGCCAGCAGCCCCGGACAGGGGGCGGGCACCGGGGAGCTGTTTTTT.

The chain joins TRBV19 to TRBJ2-2; 11 nucleotides agree with TRBD2. There are 14 residues in the CDR3. In germline, CDR1 is LNHDA, CDR2 SQIVND (reference sequence). V shed 10 bases, J shed 1 base, and the junction held 2 bases outside the gene matches. The CDR3 sequence is CAIGTSGNTGELFF. DNA of the CDR3: TGTGCCATCGGGACTAGCGGGAACACCGGGGAGCTGTTTTTT.

This clone was observed a single time. The rearrangement uses TRBV7-9 and TRBJ1-5; no reliable D call. The CDR3 has 15 residues. Trimming cost V 10 bases and J 2 bases, with 18 bases left between them. Germline V CDR1 and CDR2: SEHNR, FQNEAQ (reference sequence). The DNA for the CDR3 is TGTGCCACCGCTCAAGACTCCTCCGGCAATCAGCCCCAGCATTTT. Translating gives CATAQDSSGNQPQHF.

The CDR3 nucleotides are TGCGCCAGCAGCCAAGATTGGGCAAGGATCTATGGCTACACCTTC. Its translation is CASSQDWARIYGYTF. This chain links TRBV4-3 with TRBJ1-2; D call uncertain. CDR1 is LGHNA and CDR2 is YSLEER in the germline V gene. Trimming pared 0 bases from V and 4 bases from J, leaving 12 bases between. The CDR3 runs to 15 residues.

This chain connects TRBV6-5 to TRBJ1-2, with D possibly TRBD1 on 6 matching bases. Trimming removed 0 bases from V and 8 bases from J, with 13 bases in between. Per germline, CDR1 MNHEY and CDR2 SVGAGI. CDR3 length: 14 amino acids. Written as DNA, the CDR3 is TGTGCCAGCAGTTACTCCGGGGGGACATTCGGCTACACCTTC. As protein: CASSYSGGTFGYTF.

This rearrangement joins TRBV19 to TRBJ2-5; perhaps TRBD1 as D (5 bases). CDR3 length: 15 residues. Per the germline V gene, CDR1 is LNHDA and CDR2 is SQIVND (reference sequence). The V and J ends lost 4 bases and 6 bases respectively, with 18 bases between them. CDR3 in DNA: TGTGCCAGTAGTAGCAGGGTCCAGCAAAGGCAGACCCAGTACTTC. Its translation: CASSSRVQQRQTQYF.

V and J are TRBV7-2 and TRBJ1-1, with 8 bases matching TRBD1. The length of the CDR3 is 17 residues. Germline CDR1 and CDR2: SGHTA and FQGNSA. Unmatched junction bases numbered 12, after V lost 5 bases and J lost 1 base. Written as DNA, the CDR3 is TGTGCCAGCAGCCCGTCAGGACAGGGTTATTGGAACACTGAAGCTTTCTTT. Protein sequence: CASSPSGQGYWNTEAFF.

The chain couples TRBV7-8 to TRBJ2-5, with 10 bases matching TRBD1. CDR3 size: 15 residues. Germline CDR1 and CDR2: SGHVS and FQNEAQ. The J segment lost 5 bases and the V segment lost 0 bases, leaving 3 bases of the junction unmatched. CDR3 sequence (DNA): TGTGCCAGCAGCTTAGCGTGGGACAGGGGTGAGACCCAGTACTTC. It codes for CASSLAWDRGETQYF. Full variable domain (outside the CDR3, taken from reference TRBV7-8 and TRBJ2-5): GAGVSQSPRYKVAKRGQDVALRCDPISGHVSLFWYQQALGQGPEFLTYFQNEAQLDKSGLPSDRFFAERPEGSVSTLKIQRTQQEDSAVYLCASSLAWDRGETQYFGPGTRLLVL.

The gene calls are TRBV30 and TRBJ1-5; TRBD1 matches 9 bases. V shed 0 bases and J 2 bases; nucleotides not matched to a gene: 2. The germline gives CDR1 GTSNPN, CDR2 SVGIG (reference sequence). The CDR3 is 15 residues long. CDR3 bases: TGTGCCTGGAGTGTACAGGGGGCGGGCAATCAGCCCCAGCATTTT. This gives the protein CAWSVQGAGNQPQHF.

The rearrangement uses TRBV3-1 (or the pseudogene TRBV3-2) and TRBJ2-7; D possibly corresponds to TRBD1 (5 bases). This CDR3 has 18 residues. V gave up 2 bases and J gave up 4 bases, with 24 bases separating them. Germline loops: CDR1 LGHDT, CDR2 YNNKEL (reference sequence). The CDR3 sequence: CASSQNIRPRGWRYEQYF. Written as DNA, the CDR3 is TGTGCCAGCAGCCAAAATATCAGGCCTAGGGGATGGCGATACGAGCAGTACTTC.

The CDR3 spells CASSLTPDTQYF. As DNA, the CDR3 is TGTGCCAGCAGCCTCACTCCAGATACGCAGTATTTT. V is TRBV7-2 and J is TRBJ2-3; D is unclear. Germline V gene data show CDR1 as SGHTA and CDR2 as FQGNSA. The CDR3 is made up of 12 amino acids. V gave up 5 bases and J gave up 4 bases, with 7 bases separating them.

CDR3 DNA: TGTGCCAGCAGGGGGTTTCTAGCGGGAGCGGATACGCAGTATTTT. Residues: CASRGFLAGADTQYF. The rearrangement joins TRBV5-4 to TRBJ2-3; 10 nucleotides line up with TRBD2. This CDR3 spans 15 amino acids. Germline assignment: CDR1 SGHNT and CDR2 YYREEE (reference sequence). Germline trimming cut 5 bases from V and 6 bases from J; bases unmatched to any gene: 9.

This clone was counted a single time. V gene TRBV9 combines with J gene TRBJ1-5, with a tentative D call TRBD1 (6 bases). There are 14 residues in the CDR3. From germline, CDR1 is SGDLS and CDR2 YYNGEE. V lost 0 bases to trimming and J lost 5 bases, with 9 bases between them. The CDR3 DNA follows: TGTGCCAGCAGCGTAGCCGGGACACATCAGCCCCAGCATTTT. It encodes CASSVAGTHQPQHF.